Below, 21 T cell receptor beta chains from the same sample are listed, as sequenced in a study of blood T cell repertoires in COVID-19. The assay was immunoSEQ multiplex PCR, and TCRdb's table has in-frame clones only and misses some. This table has some 160,000 clones, 75% to 85% appearing once. Specimen: peripheral blood. The receptors were gathered from a human donor in a cohort sampled during active COVID-19.

V is TRBV7-9 and J is TRBJ2-5; 8 positions agree with TRBD2. Germline V gene lookup returns CDR1 SEHNR and CDR2 FQNEAQ (reference sequence). There are 15 residues in the CDR3. Trimming at V came to 1 base and at J to 2 bases, leaving 3 bases not matched to a gene. The CDR3 DNA sequence: TGTGCCAGCAGCTTAGTGGGACTAGGACAAGAGACCCAGTACTTC. This sequence encodes CASSLVGLGQETQYF. The full variable domain, in which reference TRBV7-9 and TRBJ2-5 provide the parts outside the CDR3, is DTGVSQNPRHKITKRGQNVTFRCDPISEHNRLYWYRQTLGQGPEFLTYFQNEAQLEKSRLLSDRFSAERPKGSFSTLEIQRTEQGDSAMYLCASSLVGLGQETQYFGPGTRLLVL.

The V gene is TRBV28, the J gene TRBJ2-7; 8 bases are a match to TRBD2. J gave up 7 bases and V 3 bases, and 11 bases lay outside the gene matches. CDR1 MDHEN and CDR2 SYDVKM come from the germline V gene. The CDR3 is 15 residues long. The CDR3 nucleotides read TGTGCCAGCAGTTTTCCGGGAGGGGGAACTGGAGAGCAGTACTTC. As protein: CASSFPGGGTGEQYF.

This clone was seen a handful of times. V usage is TRBV3-1 (or the pseudogene TRBV3-2) and J usage is TRBJ2-5; D possibly corresponds to TRBD2 (5 bases). In germline, CDR1 is LGHDT, CDR2 YNNKEL (reference sequence). The CDR3 sequence is 16 residues long. V shed 0 bases and J shed 5 bases, with 16 bases lying between them. In nucleotides, the CDR3 is TGTGCCAGCAGCCAAGATATTCGGGGAATAGTGGAGACCCAGTACTTC. As protein: CASSQDIRGIVETQYF.

V is TRBV7-2 and J is TRBJ2-1; TRBD2 matches 8 bases. Trimming at V came to 5 bases and at J to 4 bases, leaving 13 bases not matched to a gene. The CDR3 extends over 17 amino acids. Germline CDR1 is SGHTA and CDR2 is FQGNSA. The CDR3 protein is CASSPGGPGGQYNEQFF. In DNA, the CDR3 is TGTGCCAGCAGCCCCGGGGGGCCGGGGGGGCAGTACAATGAGCAGTTCTTC.

V is TRBV7-8 and J is TRBJ2-7, with TRBD2 matching 10 bases. Germline CDR1 reads SGHVS; CDR2 reads FQNEAQ. The CDR3 contains 14 residues. V trimming: 5 bases; J trimming: 6 bases; junction bases outside the gene matches: 7. CDR3 bases: TGTGCCAGCAGCCGGACTAGCGGTCAACCCGAGCAGTACTTC. This sequence encodes CASSRTSGQPEQYF.

The chain has TRBV6-5 and TRBJ1-2, with 9 positions matching TRBD1. The CDR3 sequence is 13 residues long. Trimming cost V 5 bases and J 8 bases; bases outside gene matches: 6. Germline CDR1 MNHEY, CDR2 SVGAGI. CDR3 protein: CASSPRDRDGYTF. In nucleotides, the CDR3 is TGTGCCAGCAGTCCCCGGGACAGGGACGGCTACACCTTC.

The chain employs TRBV2 and TRBJ2-3, with TRBD2 matching 8 bases. This CDR3 comprises 15 residues. The V and J ends lost 3 bases and 2 bases, in that order; junction bases with no gene match: 4. Per the germline V gene, CDR1 is SNHLY and CDR2 is FYNNEI. In DNA form, the CDR3 reads TGTGCCAGCAGTGAGCAGCGGGGGCCCACAGATACGCAGTATTTT. This encodes CASSEQRGPTDTQYF.

The chain is built from TRBV19 and TRBJ1-1; TRBD1 aligns across 8 bases. The germline gives CDR1 LNHDA, CDR2 SQIVND (reference sequence). CDR3 length equals 14 residues. V shed 5 bases, J shed 5 bases, and the junction held 7 bases outside the gene matches. The CDR3 here is CASSVRGQGTEAFF. The CDR3 DNA sequence: TGTGCCAGTAGTGTCAGGGGGCAGGGGACTGAAGCTTTCTTT.

This clone was counted between two and nine times. V usage is TRBV19 and J usage is TRBJ1-5; possible D gene TRBD1, 6 bases. The CDR3 totals 15 residues. Germline V gene data show CDR1 as LNHDA and CDR2 as SQIVND (reference sequence). Trimming removed 2 bases from V and 9 bases from J, with 17 bases in between. CDR3 sequence (DNA): TGTGCCAGTAGTATATCCCCGGACAGTCTTGGGCCCCAGCATTTT. Protein product: CASSISPDSLGPQHF.

The chain has TRBV6-5 and TRBJ1-5, with TRBD1 matching 9 bases. J gave up 6 bases and V 5 bases, and 8 bases lay outside the gene matches. Germline CDR1 is MNHEY and CDR2 is SVGAGI. The length of the CDR3 is 15 residues. The CDR3 nucleotides read TGTGCCAGCAGTCTACAGGGGGCGAAGGGTCAGCCCCAGCATTTT. Translated: CASSLQGAKGQPQHF.

This clone was recorded a few times. This CDR3 is also generated by other DNA sequences in the sample. V usage is TRBV12-3 or TRBV12-4 and J usage is TRBJ1-2; no definite D call. Trimming stripped 3 bases from V and 7 bases from J, with 6 bases between. The CDR3 is 11 amino acids. CDR3 loop: CASSFEGGYTF. In DNA form, the CDR3 reads TGTGCCAGCAGTTTCGAGGGTGGCTACACCTTC.

This chain joins TRBV12-3 or TRBV12-4 and TRBJ1-2; D gene ambiguous. Trimming left V 6 bases short and J 5 bases short, with 10 bases between. The CDR3 has 12 residues. This CDR3 reads CASSQASYGYTF. The DNA of the CDR3 is TGTGCCAGCAGCCAGGCATCATATGGCTACACCTTC.

This clone came up a few times. This chain connects TRBV4-1 to TRBJ2-2, with 7 bases identical to TRBD1. This CDR3 spans 16 amino acids. Per germline, CDR1 MGHRA and CDR2 YSYEKL. The V gene end was trimmed by 4 bases and the J gene end by 0 bases; junction bases not matched to a gene: 5. The CDR3 spells CASSPHQGANTGELFF. CDR3 in DNA: TGCGCCAGCAGCCCTCATCAGGGGGCGAACACCGGGGAGCTGTTTTTT.

CDR3 DNA: TGTGCCAGCAGCCATTATCCTAGCGGAGGGTACTACAATGAGCAGTTCTTC. Protein product: CASSHYPSGGYYNEQFF. The chain uses TRBV5-5 and TRBJ2-1, with 7 positions matching TRBD2. The V gene's germline CDR1 is SGHKS and CDR2 YYEKEE (reference sequence). V gave up 4 bases and J gave up 3 bases; unmatched junction bases: 13. This CDR3 has 17 residues.

V and J are TRBV6-4 and TRBJ1-2, with 7 bases fitting TRBD1. This CDR3 spans 15 amino acids. V trimming: 5 bases; J trimming: 4 bases; junction bases outside the gene matches: 10. Germline V gene sequence: CDR1 MRHNA, CDR2 SNTAGT. CDR3 coding DNA: TGTGCCAGCAGTACAACAGGGGAGAGTAGCTATGGCTACACCTTC. This encodes CASSTTGESSYGYTF.

This chain connects TRBV28 to TRBJ2-5, with 7 bases fitting TRBD2. CDR1 and CDR2 (germline): MDHEN, SYDVKM. V shed 3 bases, J shed 1 base, and the junction held 11 bases outside the gene matches. The CDR3 loop spans 17 amino acids. CDR3 sequence (DNA): TGTGCCAGCAGTTTGGGGAAGCTAGGCGGGGGCCAAGAGACCCAGTACTTC. It encodes CASSLGKLGGGQETQYF.

J is TRBJ2-3 and V is TRBV6-5; 7 nucleotides agree with TRBD1. Looked up from germline, CDR1 is MNHEY and CDR2 is SVGAGI. This CDR3 region has 16 residues. Unmatched junction bases numbered 6, after V lost 2 bases and J lost 1 base. CDR3 in DNA: TGTGCCAGCAGTTACACACAGGGGATGGGCACAGATACGCAGTATTTT. Translated, it gives CASSYTQGMGTDTQYF.

V gene TRBV4-1 combines with J gene TRBJ2-7; D is unclear. There are 13 residues in the CDR3. Germline lookup yields CDR1 MGHRA and CDR2 YSYEKL. V was clipped by 1 base and J by 3 bases, with 7 bases between them. This chain's CDR3 is CASSQGLRYEQYF. The CDR3 DNA reads TGCGCCAGCAGCCAAGGGCTCCGCTACGAGCAGTACTTC.

This clone was seen only once. Other DNA variants within this sample encode the same CDR3. The chain uses TRBV12-3 or TRBV12-4 and TRBJ1-2, with D maybe TRBD1 (6 bases). Trimming left V 5 bases short and J 4 bases short, with 11 bases between. This CDR3 has 13 amino acids. CDR3 in amino acids: CASSPDSLYGYTF. The DNA for the CDR3 is TGTGCCAGCAGTCCGGACAGCCTCTATGGCTACACCTTC.

This clone was seen once. This chain links TRBV18 with TRBJ2-7; 9 bases are a match to TRBD2. This CDR3 has 14 amino acids. J gave up 3 bases and V 5 bases, and 5 bases lay outside the gene matches. Germline CDR1 and CDR2: KGHSH and LQKENI. The CDR3 DNA reads as TGTGCCAGCTCAGTTCTAGCGGGACACTACGAGCAGTACTTC. It encodes CASSVLAGHYEQYF.

Here the CDR3 reads CASSKGTGPGNTIYF. Written as DNA, the CDR3 is TGTGCCAGCAGCAAAGGGACAGGGCCTGGAAACACCATATATTTT. The V and J genes are TRBV21-1 and TRBJ1-3; the table's D call, TRBD1, has no DNA check behind it. TRBV21-1 is a documented pseudogene. The CDR3 is 15 amino acids.